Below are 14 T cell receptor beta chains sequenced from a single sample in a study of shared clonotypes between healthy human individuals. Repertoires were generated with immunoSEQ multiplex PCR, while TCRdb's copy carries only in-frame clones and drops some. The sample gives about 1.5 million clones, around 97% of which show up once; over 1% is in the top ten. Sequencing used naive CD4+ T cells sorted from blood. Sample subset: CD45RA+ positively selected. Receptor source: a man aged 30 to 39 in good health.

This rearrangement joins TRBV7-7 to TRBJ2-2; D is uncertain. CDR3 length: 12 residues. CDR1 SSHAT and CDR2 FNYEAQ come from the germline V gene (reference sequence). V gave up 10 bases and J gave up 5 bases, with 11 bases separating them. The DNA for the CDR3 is TGTGCCAAATTGGGAAGTACCGGGGAGCTGTTTTTT. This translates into CAKLGSTGELFF.

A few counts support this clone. The CDR3 DNA follows: TGTGCCAGCAGCTTAACAGGATCTTTTAACTATGGCTACACCTTC. It yields the protein CASSLTGSFNYGYTF. The chain is built from TRBV11-2 and TRBJ1-2; D possibly corresponds to TRBD1 (5 bases). Germline assignment: CDR1 SGHAT and CDR2 FQNNGV. Trimming removed 2 bases at V and 1 base at J, with 11 bases between. The CDR3 has 15 amino acids.

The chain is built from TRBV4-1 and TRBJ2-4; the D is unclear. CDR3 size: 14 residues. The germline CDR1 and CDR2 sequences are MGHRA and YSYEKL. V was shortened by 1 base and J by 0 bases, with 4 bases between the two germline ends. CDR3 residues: CASSQGLAKNIQYF. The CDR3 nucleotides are TGCGCCAGCAGCCAAGGACTAGCCAAAAACATTCAGTACTTC.

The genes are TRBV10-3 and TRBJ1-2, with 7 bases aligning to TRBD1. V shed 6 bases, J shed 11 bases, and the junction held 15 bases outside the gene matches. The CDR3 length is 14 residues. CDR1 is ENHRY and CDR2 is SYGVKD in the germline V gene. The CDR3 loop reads CAISPNRDSGSYTF. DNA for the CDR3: TGTGCCATCAGCCCGAATCGGGACAGCGGCTCGTACACCTTC.

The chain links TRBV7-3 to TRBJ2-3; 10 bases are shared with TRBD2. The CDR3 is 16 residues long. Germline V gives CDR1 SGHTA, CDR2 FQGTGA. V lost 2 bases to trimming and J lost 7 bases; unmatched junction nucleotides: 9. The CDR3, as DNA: TGTGCCAGCAGCTTAGAAAGCGGGAGGGGGCTAAATACGCAGTATTTT. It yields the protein CASSLESGRGLNTQYF.

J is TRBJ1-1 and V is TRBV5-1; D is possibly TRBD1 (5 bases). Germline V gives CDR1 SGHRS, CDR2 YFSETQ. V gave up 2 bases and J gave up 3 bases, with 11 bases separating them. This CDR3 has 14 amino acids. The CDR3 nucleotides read TGCGCCAGCAGCTTAATGACGGGACACACTGAAGCTTTCTTT. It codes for CASSLMTGHTEAFF.

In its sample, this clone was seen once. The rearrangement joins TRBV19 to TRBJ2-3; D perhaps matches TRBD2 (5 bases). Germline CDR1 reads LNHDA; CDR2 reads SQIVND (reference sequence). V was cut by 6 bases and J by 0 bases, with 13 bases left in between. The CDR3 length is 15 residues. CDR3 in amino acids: CASSRPRVSTDTQYF. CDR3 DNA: TGTGCCAGTAGCCGACCGAGGGTTAGCACAGATACGCAGTATTTT. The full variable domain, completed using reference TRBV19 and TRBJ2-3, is DGGITQSPKYLFRKEGQNVTLSCEQNLNHDAMYWYRQDPGQGLRLIYYSQIVNDFQKGDIAEGYSVSREKKESFPLTVTSAQKNPTAFYLCASSRPRVSTDTQYFGPGTRLTVL.

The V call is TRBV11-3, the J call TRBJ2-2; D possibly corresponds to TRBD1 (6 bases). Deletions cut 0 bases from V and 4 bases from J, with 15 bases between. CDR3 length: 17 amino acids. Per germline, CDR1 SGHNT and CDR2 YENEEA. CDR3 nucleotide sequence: TGTGCCAGCAGCTTAGATCGGGCAGGGGTCGGCACCGGGGAGCTGTTTTTT. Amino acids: CASSLDRAGVGTGELFF.

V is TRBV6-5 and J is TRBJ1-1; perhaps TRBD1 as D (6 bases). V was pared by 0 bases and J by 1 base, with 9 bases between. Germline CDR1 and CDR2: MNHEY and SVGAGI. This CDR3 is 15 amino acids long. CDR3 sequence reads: CASSYSRTANTEAFF. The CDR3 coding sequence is TGTGCCAGCAGTTACTCGAGGACAGCGAACACTGAAGCTTTCTTT.

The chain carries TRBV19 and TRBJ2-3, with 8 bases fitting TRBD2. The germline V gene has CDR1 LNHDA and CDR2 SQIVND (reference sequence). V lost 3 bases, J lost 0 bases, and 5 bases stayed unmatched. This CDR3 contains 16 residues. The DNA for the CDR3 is TGTGCCAGTAGTATCTTAGCGGGATCTAGCACAGATACGCAGTATTTT. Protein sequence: CASSILAGSSTDTQYF.

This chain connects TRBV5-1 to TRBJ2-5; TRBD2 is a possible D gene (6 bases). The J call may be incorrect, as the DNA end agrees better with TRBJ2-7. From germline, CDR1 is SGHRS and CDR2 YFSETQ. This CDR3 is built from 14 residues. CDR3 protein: CASSLGGDFYEQYF. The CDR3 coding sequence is TGCGCCAGCAGCTTGGGTGGGGACTTCTACGAGCAGTACTTC.

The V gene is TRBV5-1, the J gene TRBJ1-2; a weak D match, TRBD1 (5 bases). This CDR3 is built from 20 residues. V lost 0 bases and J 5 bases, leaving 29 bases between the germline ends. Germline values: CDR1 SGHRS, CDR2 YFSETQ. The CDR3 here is CASSLARGGTTAFLQYGYTF. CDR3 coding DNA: TGCGCCAGCAGCTTGGCCCGGGGTGGGACCACCGCTTTTCTTCAGTATGGCTACACCTTC.

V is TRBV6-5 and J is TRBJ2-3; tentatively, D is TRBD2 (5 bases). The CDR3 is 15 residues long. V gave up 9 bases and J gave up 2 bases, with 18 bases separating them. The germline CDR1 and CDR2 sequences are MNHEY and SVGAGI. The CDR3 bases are TGTGCCAGTCGCTTTAGACTACCAAACACAGATACGCAGTATTTT. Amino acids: CASRFRLPNTDTQYF.

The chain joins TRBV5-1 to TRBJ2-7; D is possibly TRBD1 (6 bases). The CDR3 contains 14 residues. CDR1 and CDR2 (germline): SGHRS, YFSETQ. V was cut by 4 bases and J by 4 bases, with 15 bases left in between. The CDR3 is CASSGTGFGYEQYF. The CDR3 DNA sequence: TGCGCCAGCAGCGGAACAGGGTTCGGGTACGAGCAGTACTTC.